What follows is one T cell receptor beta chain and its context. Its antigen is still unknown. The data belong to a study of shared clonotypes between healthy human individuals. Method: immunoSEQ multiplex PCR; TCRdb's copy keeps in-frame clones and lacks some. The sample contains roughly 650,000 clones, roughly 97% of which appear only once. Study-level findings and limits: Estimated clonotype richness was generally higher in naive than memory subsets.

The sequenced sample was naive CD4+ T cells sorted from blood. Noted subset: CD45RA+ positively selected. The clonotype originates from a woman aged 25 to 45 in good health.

CDR3 amino acids: CAISESTGSSYEQYF. CDR3 in DNA: TGTGCCATCAGTGAGTCGACAGGGAGCTCCTACGAGCAGTACTTC. The chain couples TRBV10-3 to TRBJ2-7; 7 positions agree with TRBD1. The CDR3 has 15 amino acids. Germline loops: CDR1 ENHRY, CDR2 SYGVKD. Losses at the gene ends were 0 bases for V and 0 bases for J; bases not matched to a gene: 2.